This T cell receptor (beta chain) was obtained from a study of identical twins. From the 5' RACE reads, TCRdb called clonotypes with MiXCR, one entry per CDR3 protein. The sample lists about 200,000 distinct CDR3 sequences; less than 20% were seen once. This CDR3 region has 16 residues. Unmatched junction bases numbered 9, after V lost 3 bases and J lost 5 bases. Germline CDR1 SGHTA, CDR2 FQGNSA. This clonotype has at least ten counts. Its specificity is unknown. Whole-study findings and limits: Twin-shared out-of-frame alpha sequences were enriched for low generation probability.

This sample also appeared in a second study, on T cells expressing NK-cell markers. As that report states: Sequencing covered eight donors, seven HCMV-seropositive and one seronegative.

Specimen: CD8+ T cells sorted from blood. The rearrangement links TRBV7-2 to TRBJ2-1; 8 bases map to TRBD2. The receptor was isolated from a woman in her late teens or twenties in good health. The DNA of the CDR3 is TGTGCCAGCAGCTTGTCCGGGAGGGCCGTCGACAATGAGCAGTTCTTC. It is translated as CASSLSGRAVDNEQFF.